Following are 28 T cell receptor beta chains from one sample sequenced in a study of T cell repertoires in cytomegalovirus infection. TCRdb itself ran the reads through MiXCR, one entry per CDR3 protein. The sample has roughly 990,000 distinct CDR3 sequences; roughly 30% are singletons. What these receptors recognize is not known. This specimen consisted of cultured CD8+ T cells from PBMCs, obtained from culture after CMV antigen stimulation. These receptors originate from a human donor in good health (CMV status not recorded). Some clones in this sample may be carry-over from other donors' samples.

V is TRBV6-8 and J is TRBJ2-7; D is possibly TRBD1 (5 bases). V lost 7 bases to trimming and J lost 1 base, with 11 bases between them. Germline-derived CDR1 and CDR2 are MNHGY and SAAAGT. CDR3 size: 13 residues. CDR3 amino acids: CASNKTESYEQYV. The CDR3 coding sequence is TGTGCCAGCAACAAGACAGAGTCCTACGAGCAGTACGTC.

This chain connects TRBV5-1 to TRBJ1-2, with 9 bases identical to TRBD1. V was pared by 4 bases and J by 10 bases, with 11 bases of the junction left unmatched. Germline CDR1 reads SGHRS; CDR2 reads YFSETQ. The length of the CDR3 is 14 residues. The chain's CDR3 is CASSLDRGTDDYTF. CDR3 sequence (DNA): TGCGCCAGCAGCCTGGACAGGGGAACGGATGACTACACCTTC. Drawing the rest from reference TRBV5-1 and TRBJ1-2, the complete variable domain is KAGVTQTPRYLIKTRGQQVTLSCSPISGHRSVSWYQQTPGQGLQFLFEYFSETQRNKGNFPGRFSGRQFSNSRSEMNVSTLELGDSALYLCASSLDRGTDDYTFGSGTRLTVV.

The chain recombines TRBV12-3 or TRBV12-4 with TRBJ1-1; weak D call: TRBD1 (5 bases). The CDR3 is made up of 12 amino acids. Deletions cut 8 bases from V and 7 bases from J, with 14 bases between. The CDR3 spells CASLVGGSEAFF. DNA of the CDR3: TGTGCCAGCTTGGTGGGGGGGAGTGAAGCTTTCTTT.

In its sample, this clonotype was seen once. The CDR3 protein is CASSLAGIPYEQYV. In DNA form, the CDR3 reads TGTGCCAGCAGCTTGGCTGGGATACCCTACGAGCAGTACGTC. The chain employs TRBV5-6 and TRBJ2-7; D uncertain. Germline V gene lookup returns CDR1 SGHDT and CDR2 YYEEEE. The V gene lost 0 bases and the J gene lost 2 bases, with 9 bases spanning the gap. The CDR3 is 14 residues long.

Points on this clonotype: One end of the junction is discordant with germline, which a read error may explain. This chain joins TRBV2 and TRBJ2-1; the D call may be TRBD1 or TRBD2 (5 bases each). CDR1 is SNHLY and CDR2 is FYNNEI in the germline V gene. The length of the CDR3 is 14 residues. The CDR3 spells CSSEGSGHLYEQFF. CDR3 DNA: TGTTCCAGCGAGGGGAGCGGCCACTTGTATGAGCAGTTCTTC.

Only one count was recorded for this clonotype. The chain recombines TRBV20-1 with TRBJ1-2; 7 bases are shared with TRBD1. CDR3 length: 14 amino acids. Trimming removed 3 bases from V and 2 bases from J; junction bases left unmatched: 6. From germline, CDR1 is DFQATT and CDR2 SNEGSKA (reference sequence). This chain's CDR3 is CSARRTGSNYGYTF. In DNA form, the CDR3 reads TGCAGTGCTAGGCGGACAGGATCAAACTATGGCTACACCTTC.

Here the CDR3 reads CASSQGTALDTQYF. DNA for the CDR3: TGCGCCAGCAGCCAGGGAACAGCGCTGGATACGCAGTATTTT. The chain combines TRBV4-1 with TRBJ2-3; D is ambiguous. Trimming shortened V by 3 bases and J by 6 bases, and 13 bases separated the two germline ends. The CDR3 totals 14 residues. Germline lookup yields CDR1 MGHRA and CDR2 YSYEKL.

A few counts support this clonotype. The V and J genes are TRBV4-3 and TRBJ2-1; TRBD2 matches 9 bases. Unmatched junction bases numbered 9, after V lost 3 bases and J lost 3 bases. The CDR3 is 17 residues long. The germline V gene has CDR1 LGHNA and CDR2 YSLEER. The CDR3 region is CASSHPASGADYNEQFF. CDR3 nucleotide sequence: TGCGCCAGCAGCCATCCGGCTAGCGGGGCGGACTACAATGAGCAGTTCTTC.

This clonotype showed up just a few times. The chain couples TRBV10-3 to TRBJ2-7, with 8 bases that match TRBD2. The V gene end was trimmed by 9 bases and the J gene end by 3 bases; junction bases not matched to a gene: 4. The CDR3 is 12 residues long. In germline, CDR1 is ENHRY, CDR2 SYGVKD. The CDR3 nucleotides read TGTGCCATGCCGGGACTAGGCTACGAGCAGTACGTC. As protein: CAMPGLGYEQYV.

This chain links TRBV2 with TRBJ2-5; D gene unclear. CDR3 length: 13 amino acids. CDR1 and CDR2 (germline): SNHLY, FYNNEI. Trimming took 7 bases from V and 0 from J, leaving 9 bases between them. CDR3 in DNA: TGTGCCAGCAAGGCTTCGTACCAAGAGACCCAGTACTTC. Translating it yields CASKASYQETQYF.

This clonotype turned up a few times. The chain couples TRBV4-1 to TRBJ2-7; D unclear. CDR1 and CDR2 from the germline V gene are MGHRA and YSYEKL. Deletions cut 0 bases from V and 4 bases from J, with 13 bases between. This CDR3 has 15 amino acids. In DNA form, the CDR3 reads TGCGCCAGCAGCCAAGACATCTCCGGGTCATACGAGCAGTACGTC. Encoded protein: CASSQDISGSYEQYV.

This clonotype appeared a few times. The chain uses TRBV2 and TRBJ2-2; D is undetermined. Trimming took 2 bases from V and 3 from J, leaving 13 bases between them. This CDR3 is 16 amino acids long. The germline V gene has CDR1 SNHLY and CDR2 FYNNEI. The CDR3 DNA reads TGTGCCAGCAGTGAAATTGAGACATCCTACACCGGGGAGCTGTTTTTT. As protein: CASSEIETSYTGELFF.

V usage is TRBV6-6 and J usage is TRBJ1-3; unclear D gene. The CDR3 is made up of 17 amino acids. Germline CDR1 and CDR2: MNHNY and SVGAGI (reference sequence). V was clipped by 2 bases and J by 2 bases, with 16 bases between them. The DNA of the CDR3 is TGTGCCAGCAGTTACAGGGCGGCGCTAGATCCTGGAAACACCATATATTTT. Its protein product is CASSYRAALDPGNTIYF.

The V call is TRBV18, the J call TRBJ2-3; 9 positions agree with TRBD2. J lost 7 bases, V lost 2 bases, and 10 bases had no gene match. The germline V gene encodes CDR1 KGHSH and CDR2 LQKENI. The CDR3 has 16 residues. Here the CDR3 DNA reads TGTGCCAGCTCACCAGGCAGCGGGGGGAGTACCAATACGCAGTATTTT. Translated, it gives CASSPGSGGSTNTQYF.

V is TRBV6-1 and J is TRBJ1-2; no clear D. Trimming left V 2 bases short and J 8 bases short, with 15 bases between. There are 14 residues in the CDR3. Germline values: CDR1 MNHNS, CDR2 SASEGT. In DNA form, the CDR3 reads TGTGCCAGCAGTGAATGGTACAGTAAATACGGCTACACCTTC. Translation gives CASSEWYSKYGYTF.

There are many counts of this clonotype. This chain connects TRBV7-2 to TRBJ2-7; 7 bases agree with TRBD1. Trimming at V came to 5 bases and at J to 5 bases, leaving 9 bases not matched to a gene. This CDR3 comprises 14 residues. Germline CDR1 is SGHTA and CDR2 is FQGNSA. The CDR3 region has the DNA TGTGCCAGCAGCCCACAGGGGATTTCCCACGAGCAGTACGTC. Protein sequence: CASSPQGISHEQYV.

V and J are TRBV7-9 and TRBJ1-3; D gene unclear. V lost 4 bases to trimming and J lost 0 bases, with 13 bases between them. Looked up from germline, CDR1 is SEHNR and CDR2 is FQNEAQ (reference sequence). This CDR3 comprises 16 residues. The DNA of the CDR3 is TGTGCCAGCAGCTCCCGGACCCGGTCCTCTGGAAACACCATATATTTT. The encoded protein is CASSSRTRSSGNTIYF.

Details on this clonotype: The junction does not match germline at one end; this may be a read error. The gene calls are TRBV7-8 and TRBJ2-1; TRBD1 might be the D (5 bases). Germline lookup yields CDR1 SGHVS and CDR2 FQNEAQ. This CDR3 contains 11 residues. CDR3 protein: CASSPGQAVLF. CDR3 bases: TGTGCCAGCAGCCCCGGACAAGCCGTTCTATTC.

This clonotype turned up a few times. The chain recombines TRBV27 with TRBJ2-4, with TRBD1 matching 7 bases. Germline CDR1 is MNHEY and CDR2 is SMNVEV (reference sequence). The V and J ends lost 7 bases and 8 bases, in that order; junction bases with no gene match: 2. This CDR3 is built from 11 residues. CDR3 coding DNA: TGTGCCAGCATTCAGGGGGACATTCAGTACTTC. It is translated as CASIQGDIQYF.

This clonotype was counted ten times or more. V usage is TRBV7-2 and J usage is TRBJ2-3; tentatively, D is TRBD2 (6 bases). From germline, CDR1 is SGHTA and CDR2 FQGNSA. V lost 1 base and J 2 bases, leaving 13 bases between the germline ends. The CDR3 has 16 residues. This CDR3 is CASSLGGGWFTDTQYF. The CDR3 coding sequence is TGTGCCAGCAGCTTAGGAGGAGGGTGGTTCACAGATACGCAGTATTTT.

This clonotype was found many times. This chain links TRBV7-2 with TRBJ2-7, with D possibly being TRBD1 (6 bases). Deletions cut 1 base from V and 2 bases from J, with 9 bases between. In germline, CDR1 is SGHTA, CDR2 FQGNSA. The CDR3 is made up of 14 amino acids. The CDR3 DNA reads TGTGCCAGCAGCTTAGAGGGGGTAACCTACGAGCAGTACTTC. Its protein is CASSLEGVTYEQYF.

This clonotype has a handful of counts. The gene calls are TRBV4-1 and TRBJ1-6; D is possibly TRBD1 (5 bases). The germline CDR1 and CDR2 sequences are MGHRA and YSYEKL. CDR3 length: 17 amino acids. The ends were cut back, 6 bases at V and 0 bases at J, with 15 bases in the middle. Written as DNA, the CDR3 is TGCGCCAGCAGTCATGGGGACGGGAGCTCCTATAATTCACCCCTCCACTTT. This translates into CASSHGDGSSYNSPLHF.

The rearrangement uses TRBV27 and TRBJ2-2; D uncertain. V lost 6 bases, J lost 2 bases, and 13 bases lay in between. Germline V lookup: CDR1 MNHEY, CDR2 SMNVEV (reference sequence). This CDR3 region has 15 residues. The DNA for the CDR3 is TGTGCCAGCAGCCGGACCGCATACAACACCGGGGAGCTGTTTTTT. Amino acid sequence: CASSRTAYNTGELFF.

This clonotype was observed a few times. The genes are TRBV15 and TRBJ1-5, with D possibly matching TRBD1 (6 bases). CDR1 and CDR2 from the germline V gene are LNHNV and YYDKDF (reference sequence). The V end was cut by 5 bases, the J end by 11 bases, with 10 bases between. This CDR3 region has 11 residues. The DNA for the CDR3 is TGTGCCACCAGCGGGGGGGCTGCCCAGCATTTT. This gives the protein CATSGGAAQHF.

This clonotype has a handful of counts. The chain couples TRBV27 to TRBJ2-3; no definite D call. V was shortened by 5 bases and J by 7 bases, with 19 bases between the two germline ends. Germline V gene sequence: CDR1 MNHEY, CDR2 SMNVEV (reference sequence). This CDR3 is built from 15 residues. The CDR3 DNA reads TGTGCCAGCAGTCCTGGGCCAGTTCACACGAATACGCAGTATTTT. This translates into CASSPGPVHTNTQYF.

The sample holds a few counts of this clonotype. V usage is TRBV10-3 and J usage is TRBJ2-1; TRBD1 is a possible D gene (6 bases). Per germline, CDR1 ENHRY and CDR2 SYGVKD. CDR3 size: 16 residues. V was pared by 5 bases and J by 0 bases, with 14 bases between. The CDR3 loop reads CAISRKGESSYNEQFF. DNA of the CDR3: TGTGCCATCAGTCGGAAGGGGGAGAGCTCCTACAATGAGCAGTTCTTC.

This clonotype was seen a handful of times. The chain carries TRBV20-1 and TRBJ1-2; 7 bases agree with TRBD1. The CDR3 is 15 residues long. CDR1 and CDR2 (germline): DFQATT, SNEGSKA (reference sequence). Germline trimming cut 3 bases from V and 0 bases from J; bases unmatched to any gene: 7. In nucleotides, the CDR3 is TGCAGTGCTAGCTCCTGGACAGGAACTAACTATGGCTACACCTTC. The encoded protein is CSASSWTGTNYGYTF.

This clonotype was seen a handful of times. The V gene is TRBV6-1, the J gene TRBJ1-2; 7 bases agree with TRBD1. Unmatched junction bases numbered 7, after V lost 3 bases and J lost 3 bases. Germline CDR1 is MNHNS and CDR2 is SASEGT. CDR3 length: 15 residues. The CDR3 protein is CASSDGDRTYYGYTF. The DNA of the CDR3 is TGTGCCAGCAGTGATGGGGACAGAACCTACTATGGCTACACCTTC.